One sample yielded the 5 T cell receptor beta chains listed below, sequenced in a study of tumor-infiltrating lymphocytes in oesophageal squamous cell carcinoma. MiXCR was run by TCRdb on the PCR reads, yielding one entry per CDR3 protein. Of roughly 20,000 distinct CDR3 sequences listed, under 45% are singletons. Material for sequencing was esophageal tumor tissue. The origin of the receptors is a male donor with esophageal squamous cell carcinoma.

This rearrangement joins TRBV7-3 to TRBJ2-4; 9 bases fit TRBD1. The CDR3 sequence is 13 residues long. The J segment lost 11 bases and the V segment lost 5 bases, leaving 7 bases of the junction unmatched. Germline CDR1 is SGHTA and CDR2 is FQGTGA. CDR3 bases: TGTGCCAGCAGCCAAGGACAGGGGAGCCTTCAGTACTTC. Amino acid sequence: CASSQGQGSLQYF. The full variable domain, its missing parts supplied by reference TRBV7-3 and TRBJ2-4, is GAGVSQTPSNKVTEKGKYVELRCDPISGHTALYWYRQSLGQGPEFLIYFQGTGAADDSGLPNDRFFAVRPEGSVSTLKIQRTERGDSAVYLCASSQGQGSLQYFGAGTRLSVL.

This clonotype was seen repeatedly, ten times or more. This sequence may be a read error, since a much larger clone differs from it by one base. CDR3 bases: TGTGCCAGCAGCTCGGGGACAGGGGGCTTTTTCAATGAGCAGTACTTC. Translated, it gives CASSSGTGGFFNEQYF. The chain employs TRBV7-2 and TRBJ2-5; TRBD1 matches 12 bases. Unmatched junction bases numbered 14, after V lost 4 bases and J lost 11 bases. CDR3 length: 16 residues. Germline V gene sequence: CDR1 SGHTA, CDR2 FQGNSA.

The CDR3 DNA follows: TGTGCCAGCAGCTTAAAGGGGGGTTTAAGCTCCTACAATGAGCAGTTCTTC. Translating gives CASSLKGGLSSYNEQFF. V gene TRBV7-6 combines with J gene TRBJ2-1; the D call may be TRBD1 or TRBD2 (6 bases each). Trimming pared 2 bases from V and 0 bases from J, leaving 14 bases between. The CDR3 is made up of 17 amino acids. Per the germline V gene, CDR1 is SGHVS and CDR2 is FNYEAQ.

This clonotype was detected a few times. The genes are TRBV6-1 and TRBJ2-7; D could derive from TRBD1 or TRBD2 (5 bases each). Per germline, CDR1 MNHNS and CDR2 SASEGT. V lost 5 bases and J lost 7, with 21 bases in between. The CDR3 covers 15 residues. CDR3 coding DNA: TGTGCCAGCAGTCTTAGCACGGGGCTTTACAATGAGCAGTACTTC. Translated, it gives CASSLSTGLYNEQYF.

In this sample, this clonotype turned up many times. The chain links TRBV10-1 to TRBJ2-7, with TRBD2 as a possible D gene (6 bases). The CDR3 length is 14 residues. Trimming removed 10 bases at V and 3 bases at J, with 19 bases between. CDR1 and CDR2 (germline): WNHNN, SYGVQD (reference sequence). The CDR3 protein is CATRNGGAFYEQYF. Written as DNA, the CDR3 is TGCGCCACCCGGAACGGAGGGGCCTTCTACGAGCAGTACTTC.